This T cell receptor beta chain is drawn from a study of regulatory T cells in long-lasting Graves disease. In its sample, this clonotype was seen many times. V dropped 5 bases and J dropped 12 bases, with 19 bases sitting between them. CDR3 size: 13 residues. CDR1 SGHAT and CDR2 FQNNGV come from the germline V gene. Regarding time point: newly diagnosed GD, antithyroid drugs for less than 3 months. PBMC-derived RNA was used for the TCR library. To make TCR beta libraries, researchers used iRepertoire HTBI primers and Arm-PCR of CDR3 regions. A single record per CDR3 protein comes from TCRdb applying MiXCR to the multiplex PCR reads. The repertoire holds 300,000 to 450,000 distinct CDR3 sequences, with roughly 16% as singletons.

This chain joins TRBV11-2 and TRBJ1-1; perhaps TRBD1 as D (5 bases). The receptor was derived from a female donor with Graves disease. The source material was peripheral blood mononuclear cells (PBMCs), sampled at new diagnosis, from a patient treated with antithyroid drugs. CDR3 residues: CASSPTRSDSTFF. The DNA for the CDR3 is TGTGCCAGCAGCCCGACTCGGTCTGACAGTACTTTCTTT.